Listed below are T cell receptor beta chains from one sample, sequenced in a study of Ad26.COV2.S vaccination and SARS-CoV-2 variants. Clones were sequenced by immunoSEQ multiplex PCR, and TCRdb holds only the in-frame ones, with some missing. The repertoire holds approximately 300,000 clones, 70% to 90% seen once, with around 2% in the top ten. Sequences were derived from peripheral blood, sampled in a trial of Ad26.COV2.S vaccine versus placebo. The receptors here all came from a person aged 18-65 years who received the Ad26.COV2.S COVID-19 vaccine or a placebo. CDR3s leave out the opening cysteine and the closing phenylalanine or tryptophan. D genes are given only for firm matches.

length	V	J	D	CDR3
13	TRBV2	TRBJ1-6	.	ASTQEQGAGSPLH
16	TRBV4-1	TRBJ1-5	TRBD1	ASSLGTGTLLRNQPQH
12	TRBV28	TRBJ1-2	TRBD1	ASSLGQGAGGYT
12	TRBV19	TRBJ1-5	TRBD1	ASSPGQGNQPQH
13	TRBV5-6	TRBJ2-2	.	ASSLPNVGTGELF
15	TRBV6-2/TRBV6-3	TRBJ1-5	.	ASSYRVSGLRGQPQH
10	TRBV19	TRBJ1-5	TRBD1	ASSTGGQPQH
11	TRBV6-5	TRBJ2-7	.	ASSYLRGQLRY
16	TRBV11-2	TRBJ2-1	TRBD2	ASSLAGLAGFSYNEQF
12	TRBV3-1/TRBV3-2	TRBJ1-2	TRBD1	ASSQYTGGGGYT
13	TRBV5-1	TRBJ2-7	TRBD2	ASSLSGGLSYEQY
12	TRBV7-9	TRBJ2-5	.	ASSSSKAKETQY
13	TRBV10-3	TRBJ1-6	TRBD1	AIRALTGDNSPLH
13	TRBV10-3	TRBJ1-1	.	AISESWDLNTEAF
10	TRBV6-2/TRBV6-3	TRBJ1-2	.	ASSYAGSGYT